The sequence of this T cell receptor beta chain was determined in a study of shared clonotypes between healthy human individuals. In this sample, this clone turned up once. The germline V gene encodes CDR1 GTSNPN and CDR2 SVGIG (reference sequence). The CDR3 contains 13 residues. V dropped 0 bases and J dropped 4 bases, with 10 bases sitting between them. TCRdb's copy holds only in-frame clones and misses some; the assay was immunoSEQ multiplex PCR. The sample consists of 150,000 to 200,000 clones, approximately 92% of them appearing once. This chain links TRBV30 with TRBJ2-7; D may be TRBD1 (5 bases). The sequence was collected from a woman aged 25-40 years in good health. The sequenced material came from naive CD4+ T cells sorted from blood. The subset: CD45RA+ positively selected. The CDR3 spells CAWSVSREYEQYF. The CDR3 DNA is TGTGCCTGGAGTGTATCCAGGGAATACGAGCAGTACTTC.